Following are 11 T cell receptor beta chains from one sample sequenced in a study of cytomegalovirus exposure and HLA in healthy donors. 60 Vbeta and 13 Jbeta primers were used in PCR. Libraries were prepared by immunoSEQ multiplex PCR; TCRdb keeps only in-frame clonotypes and omits some of them. The table lists around 150,000 clones, less than 90% of them singletons. Sequencing was performed on PBMCs. Source of these receptors: a man aged 40-55 years in good health and CMV-seronegative.

The chain uses TRBV27 and TRBJ1-5; D gene unclear. This CDR3 is built from 15 residues. Germline V gives CDR1 MNHEY, CDR2 SMNVEV (reference sequence). Trimming took 2 bases from V and 0 from J, leaving 8 bases between them. The CDR3 loop reads CASSLAGVSNQPQHF. The DNA of the CDR3 is TGTGCCAGCAGTTTAGCCGGTGTTAGCAATCAGCCCCAGCATTTT.

V is TRBV9 and J is TRBJ1-1; D ambiguous. Trimming pared 0 bases from V and 4 bases from J, leaving 19 bases between. There are 17 residues in the CDR3. Germline CDR1 is SGDLS and CDR2 is YYNGEE. In DNA, the CDR3 is TGTGCCAGCAGCGTAGAAGGTTTGCCCATCCCGGGCACTGAAGCTTTCTTT. Translation: CASSVEGLPIPGTEAFF.

V usage is TRBV5-6 and J usage is TRBJ2-5, with 9 bases fitting TRBD2. The CDR3 covers 17 residues. Per germline, CDR1 SGHDT and CDR2 YYEEEE. V dropped 0 bases and J dropped 5; count of bases not matched to a gene: 11. DNA for the CDR3: TGTGCCAGCAGCTTGGCCCCTAGCGGGAACGGGCGGGAGACCCAGTACTTC. Translation: CASSLAPSGNGRETQYF. Supplemented by reference TRBV5-6 and TRBJ2-5, the full variable domain reads DAGVTQSPTHLIKTRGQQVTLRCSPKSGHDTVSWYQQALGQGPQFIFQYYEEEERQRGNFPDRFSGHQFPNYSSELNVNALLLGDSALYLCASSLAPSGNGRETQYFGPGTRLLVL.

This clone has only a few counts. The chain joins TRBV6-6 to TRBJ2-7, with 9 bases that match TRBD1. The CDR3 is 14 amino acids. Germline V lookup: CDR1 MNHNY, CDR2 SVGAGI (reference sequence). With 6 bases clipped from V and 1 base from J, the junction kept 4 bases outside the gene matches. The CDR3 loop is CASSLGQGSYEQYF. CDR3 DNA sequence: TGTGCCAGCAGCTTGGGACAGGGATCCTACGAGCAGTACTTC.

This chain uses TRBV9 with TRBJ1-1; D remains ambiguous. V lost 0 bases, J lost 3 bases, and 6 bases lay in between. Germline CDR1 and CDR2: SGDLS and YYNGEE. This CDR3 contains 13 residues. The CDR3 DNA follows: TGTGCCAGCAGCGTAGCCCCCTACACTGAAGCTTTCTTT. Amino acid sequence: CASSVAPYTEAFF.

CDR3: CASSYSSANYEQYF. The DNA for the CDR3 is TGTGCCAGCAGTTACTCTAGCGCTAACTACGAGCAGTACTTC. The chain uses TRBV6-6 and TRBJ2-7, with a weak D call TRBD2 (5 bases). Per germline, CDR1 MNHNY and CDR2 SVGAGI (reference sequence). CDR3 length: 14 residues. Trimming shortened V by 0 bases and J by 3 bases, and 9 bases separated the two germline ends.

The rearrangement joins TRBV2 to TRBJ1-4, with no clear D. Germline CDR1 and CDR2: SNHLY and FYNNEI. The V end was cut by 5 bases, the J end by 5 bases, with 15 bases between. The CDR3 extends over 15 amino acids. The CDR3 region is CASSKNDMINEKLFF. The CDR3 DNA is TGTGCCAGCAGTAAGAACGACATGATCAATGAAAAACTGTTTTTT.

This sequence joins TRBV5-1 and TRBJ2-3; 8 positions agree with TRBD2. This CDR3 spans 15 amino acids. Germline CDR1 SGHRS, CDR2 YFSETQ. With V trimmed by 3 bases and J by 3 bases, 6 bases remained unmatched. The DNA of the CDR3 is TGCGCCAGCAGCTGGATGGGACTAGAGACAGATACGCAGTATTTT. This codes for CASSWMGLETDTQYF.

This clone was recorded only once. The chain uses TRBV27 and TRBJ2-5; D perhaps matches TRBD1 (6 bases). This CDR3 is 15 amino acids long. The germline V gene encodes CDR1 MNHEY and CDR2 SMNVEV (reference sequence). The V end lost 4 bases, the J end lost 5 bases, and 17 bases lay between the germline ends. The CDR3 protein is CASSSSSPTGETQYF. CDR3 in DNA: TGTGCCAGCAGTTCCTCCTCCCCGACAGGCGAGACCCAGTACTTC.

This chain joins TRBV19 and TRBJ1-1, with unresolved D. From germline, CDR1 is LNHDA and CDR2 SQIVND (reference sequence). Trimming left V 6 bases short and J 5 bases short, with 10 bases between. CDR3 length: 12 amino acids. The CDR3 protein is CASRTFETEAFF. The CDR3 DNA is TGTGCCAGTAGAACTTTTGAAACTGAAGCTTTCTTT.

The chain joins TRBV30 to TRBJ2-7; 7 nucleotides line up with TRBD2. Germline V gene sequence: CDR1 GTSNPN, CDR2 SVGIG (reference sequence). This CDR3 comprises 14 residues. V was pared by 0 bases and J by 2 bases, with 4 bases of the junction left unmatched. The CDR3 nucleotides read TGTGCCTGGAGTGTCGGCGGGAGACCCTACGAGCAGTACTTC. As protein: CAWSVGGRPYEQYF.